Shown below are 8 T cell receptor beta chains from a single sample sequenced in a study of cytomegalovirus exposure and HLA in healthy donors. The PCR made use of 60 Vbeta and 13 Jbeta primers. Assay used: immunoSEQ multiplex PCR; TCRdb lists only in-frame clones, some missing. This sample has about 120,000 clones, with 60% to 85% found just once. The specimen sequenced was PBMCs. These receptors came from a woman between 40 and 50 years old in good health and CMV-seropositive.

The chain combines TRBV5-6 with TRBJ2-7; tentative D call: TRBD1 (6 bases). CDR1 SGHDT and CDR2 YYEEEE come from the germline V gene. The CDR3 runs 13 residues. V was trimmed by 4 bases and J by 3 bases, leaving 11 bases between them. This CDR3 is CASSVPQGYEQYF. CDR3 in DNA: TGTGCCAGCAGCGTACCACAGGGCTACGAGCAGTACTTC.

This rearrangement joins TRBV12-5 to TRBJ2-3; no clear D gene. This CDR3 contains 12 residues. CDR1 is LGHNT, CDR2 FRNRAP, per germline. V gave up 2 bases and J gave up 6 bases, with 6 bases separating them. The CDR3 DNA follows: TGTGCTAGTGGTTTGATCGTTGATACGCAGTATTTT. Translated, it gives CASGLIVDTQYF.

The chain joins TRBV6-5 to TRBJ1-5, with D possibly TRBD1 on 6 matching bases. The CDR3 extends over 15 amino acids. Germline loops: CDR1 MNHEY, CDR2 SVGAGI. V was pared by 6 bases and J by 0 bases, with 12 bases between. CDR3 region: CASSRTAYSNQPQHF. The CDR3 DNA reads TGTGCCAGCAGCCGGACAGCTTATAGCAATCAGCCCCAGCATTTT.

The rearrangement uses TRBV4-2 and TRBJ2-7; D is undetermined. V was pared by 0 bases and J by 6 bases, with 12 bases between. Germline lookup yields CDR1 LGHNA and CDR2 YNFKEQ. The CDR3 is 14 amino acids. This CDR3 is CASSQESHLGEQYF. The CDR3 DNA sequence: TGTGCCAGCAGCCAAGAGAGTCATCTAGGCGAGCAGTACTTC.

The J gene is TRBJ2-7, the V gene TRBV7-9, with D tentatively TRBD2 (6 bases). Looked up from germline, CDR1 is SEHNR and CDR2 is FQNEAQ (reference sequence). This CDR3 comprises 17 residues. The V end was cut by 5 bases, the J end by 0 bases, with 20 bases between. Here the CDR3 reads CASSLLGWGTGSYEQYF. CDR3 in DNA: TGTGCCAGCAGCCTCCTAGGGTGGGGGACTGGCTCCTACGAGCAGTACTTC.

V gene TRBV19 combines with J gene TRBJ2-4, with TRBD2 identical over 16 bases. The germline CDR1 and CDR2 sequences are LNHDA and SQIVND (reference sequence). The CDR3 has 20 residues. J was trimmed by 3 bases and V by 5 bases; bases with no gene match: 13. CDR3 loop: CASSPSPGLAGGPGKNIQYF. The DNA of the CDR3 is TGTGCCAGTAGTCCGTCACCGGGACTAGCGGGAGGGCCGGGCAAAAACATTCAGTACTTC.

About this clone itself: One junction end disagrees with the germline gene, perhaps due to a read error. The sample contains more than one DNA sequence encoding this CDR3. The rearrangement uses TRBV6-1 and TRBJ1-6; D remains ambiguous. This CDR3 spans 15 amino acids. Germline V CDR1 and CDR2: MNHNS, SASEGT. The DNA for the CDR3 is TGTGCCAGCAGTGGAGCAGGACTCTATAATTCCCCCCTCCACTTT. Translated, it gives CASSGAGLYNSPLHF.

The CDR3 DNA reads as TGTGCCATCAGTGATACAGGGAATACACCCCTCCACTTT. Translated, it gives CAISDTGNTPLHF. The chain carries TRBV10-3 and TRBJ1-6; D might be TRBD1 (6 bases). V lost 3 bases and J 11 bases, leaving 11 bases between the germline ends. Germline V gene sequence: CDR1 ENHRY, CDR2 SYGVKD. There are 13 residues in the CDR3.